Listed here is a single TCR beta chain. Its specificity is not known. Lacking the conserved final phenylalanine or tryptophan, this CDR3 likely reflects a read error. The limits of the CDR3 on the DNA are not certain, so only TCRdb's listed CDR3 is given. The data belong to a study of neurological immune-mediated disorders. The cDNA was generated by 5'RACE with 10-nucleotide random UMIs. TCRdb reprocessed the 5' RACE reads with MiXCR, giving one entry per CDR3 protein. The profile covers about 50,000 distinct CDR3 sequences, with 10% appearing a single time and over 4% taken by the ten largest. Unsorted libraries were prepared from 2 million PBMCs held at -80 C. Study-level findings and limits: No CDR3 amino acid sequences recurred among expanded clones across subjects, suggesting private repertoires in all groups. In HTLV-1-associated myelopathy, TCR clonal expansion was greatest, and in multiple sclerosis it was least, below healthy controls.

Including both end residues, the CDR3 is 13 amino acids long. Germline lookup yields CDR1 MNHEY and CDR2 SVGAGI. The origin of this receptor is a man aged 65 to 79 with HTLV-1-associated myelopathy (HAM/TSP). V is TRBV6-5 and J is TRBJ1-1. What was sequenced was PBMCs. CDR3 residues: CASSSQGRGSAVL.